This T cell receptor beta chain was documented in a study of T cells after yellow fever vaccination. CDR1 and CDR2 (germline): ENHRY, SYGVKD. The length of the CDR3 is 18 residues. The J segment lost 4 bases and the V segment lost 0 bases, leaving 6 bases of the junction unmatched. Each CDR3 protein is one row after TCRdb ran MiXCR on the 5' RACE reads. The table records approximately 58,000 distinct CDR3 sequences, about 5.6% of them present only once. The table lists this clonotype with a few counts. The rearrangement links TRBV10-3 to TRBJ2-2, with 12 bases lining up with TRBD2. Source: PBMCs, either bulk or a sorted T-cell subset (CD4+, CD8+, memory, or dextramer-sorted; not recorded which), taken on the day of the yellow fever booster vaccination. The clonotype comes from a man between 18 and 35 years old who received the YFV17D yellow fever vaccine. CDR3 residues: CAISESILAGGSTGELFF. In DNA, the CDR3 is TGTGCCATCAGTGAGTCGATACTAGCGGGGGGCAGCACCGGGGAGCTGTTTTTT.